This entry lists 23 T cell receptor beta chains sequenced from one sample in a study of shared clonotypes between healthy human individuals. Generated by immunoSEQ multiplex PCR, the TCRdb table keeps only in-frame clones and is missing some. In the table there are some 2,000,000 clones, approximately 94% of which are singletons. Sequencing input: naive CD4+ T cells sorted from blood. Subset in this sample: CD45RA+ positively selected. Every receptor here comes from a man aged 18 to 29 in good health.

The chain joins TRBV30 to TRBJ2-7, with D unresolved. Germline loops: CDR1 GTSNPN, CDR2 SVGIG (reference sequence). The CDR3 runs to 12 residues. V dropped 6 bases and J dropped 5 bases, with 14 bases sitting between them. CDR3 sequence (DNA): TGTGCCTGCGGGCAGATCCTAAACGAGCAGTACTTC. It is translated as CACGQILNEQYF.

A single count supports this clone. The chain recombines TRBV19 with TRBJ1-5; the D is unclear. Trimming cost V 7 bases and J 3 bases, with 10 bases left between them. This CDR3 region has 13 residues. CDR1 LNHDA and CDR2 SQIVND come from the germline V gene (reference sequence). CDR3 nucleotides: TGTGCCAGTATCGGACCTCCCAATCAGCCCCAGCATTTT. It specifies CASIGPPNQPQHF.

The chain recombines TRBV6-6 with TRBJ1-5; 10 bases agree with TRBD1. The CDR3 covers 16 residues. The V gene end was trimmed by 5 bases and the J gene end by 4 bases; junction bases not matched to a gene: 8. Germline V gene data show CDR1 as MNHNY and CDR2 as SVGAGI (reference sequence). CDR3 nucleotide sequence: TGTGCCAGCAGTAGAGGACAGGGGGTAGGTAATCAGCCCCAGCATTTT. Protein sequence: CASSRGQGVGNQPQHF.

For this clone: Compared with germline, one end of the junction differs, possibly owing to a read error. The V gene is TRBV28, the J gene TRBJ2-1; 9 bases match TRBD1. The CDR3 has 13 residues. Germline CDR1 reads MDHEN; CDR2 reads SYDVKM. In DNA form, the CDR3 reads TGTGCCAGCAGTTCACAGGGGGCCGCTTCGAACCTCTTC. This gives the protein CASSSQGAASNLF.

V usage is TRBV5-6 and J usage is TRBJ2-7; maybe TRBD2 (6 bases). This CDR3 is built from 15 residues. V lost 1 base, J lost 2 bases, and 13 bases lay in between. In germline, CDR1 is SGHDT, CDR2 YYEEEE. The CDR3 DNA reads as TGTGCCAGCAGCTTGAAAGGGAGGTACCCCTACGAGCAGTACTTC. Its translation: CASSLKGRYPYEQYF.

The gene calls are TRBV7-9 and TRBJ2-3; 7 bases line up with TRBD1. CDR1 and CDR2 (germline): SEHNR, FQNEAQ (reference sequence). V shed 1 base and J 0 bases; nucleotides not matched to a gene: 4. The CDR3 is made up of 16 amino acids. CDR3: CASSLGPGQSTDTQYF. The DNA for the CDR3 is TGTGCCAGCAGCTTAGGGCCGGGACAGAGCACAGATACGCAGTATTTT.

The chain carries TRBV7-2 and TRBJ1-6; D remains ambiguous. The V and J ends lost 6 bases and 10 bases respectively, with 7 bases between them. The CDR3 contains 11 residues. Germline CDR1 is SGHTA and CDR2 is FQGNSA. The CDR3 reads CASSSSSPLHF. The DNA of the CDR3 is TGTGCCAGCAGTTCGAGCTCACCCCTCCACTTT.

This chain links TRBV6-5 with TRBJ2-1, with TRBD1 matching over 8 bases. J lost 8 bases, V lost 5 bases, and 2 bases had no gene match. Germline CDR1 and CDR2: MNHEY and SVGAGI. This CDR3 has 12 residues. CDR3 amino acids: CASSEQGDEQFF. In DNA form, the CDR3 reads TGTGCCAGCAGTGAACAGGGGGATGAGCAGTTCTTC.

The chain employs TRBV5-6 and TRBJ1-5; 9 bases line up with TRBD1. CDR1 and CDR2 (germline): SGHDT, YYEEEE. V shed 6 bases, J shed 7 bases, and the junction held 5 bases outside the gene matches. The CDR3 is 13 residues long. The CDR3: CASTTGGGQPQHF. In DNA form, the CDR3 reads TGTGCCAGCACCACAGGGGGCGGGCAGCCCCAGCATTTT. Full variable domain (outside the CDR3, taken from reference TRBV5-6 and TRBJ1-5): DAGVTQSPTHLIKTRGQQVTLRCSPKSGHDTVSWYQQALGQGPQFIFQYYEEEERQRGNFPDRFSGHQFPNYSSELNVNALLLGDSALYLCASTTGGGQPQHFGDGTRLSIL.

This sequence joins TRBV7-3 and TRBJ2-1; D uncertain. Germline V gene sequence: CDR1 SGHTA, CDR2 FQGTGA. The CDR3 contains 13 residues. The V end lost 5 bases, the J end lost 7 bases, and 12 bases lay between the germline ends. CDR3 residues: CASSLSRWNEQFF. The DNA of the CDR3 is TGTGCCAGCAGCCTATCCCGGTGGAATGAGCAGTTCTTC.

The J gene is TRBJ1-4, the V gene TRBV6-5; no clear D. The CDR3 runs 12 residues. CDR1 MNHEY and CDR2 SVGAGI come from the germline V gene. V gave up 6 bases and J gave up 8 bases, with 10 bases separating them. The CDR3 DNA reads TGTGCCAGCAGCCGATTAGGGGAAAAACTGTTTTTT. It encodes CASSRLGEKLFF.

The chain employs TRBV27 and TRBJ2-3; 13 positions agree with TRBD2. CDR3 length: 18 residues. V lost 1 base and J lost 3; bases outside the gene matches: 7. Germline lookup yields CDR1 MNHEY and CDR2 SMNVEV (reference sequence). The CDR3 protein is CASSLLGLAGERTDTQYF. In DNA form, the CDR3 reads TGTGCCAGCAGTTTATTAGGACTAGCGGGAGAAAGGACAGATACGCAGTATTTT.

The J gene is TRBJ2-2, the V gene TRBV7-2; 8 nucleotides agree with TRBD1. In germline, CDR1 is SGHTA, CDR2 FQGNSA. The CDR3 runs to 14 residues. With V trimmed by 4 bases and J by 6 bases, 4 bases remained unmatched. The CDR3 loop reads CASSWTGTAGELFF. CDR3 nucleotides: TGTGCCAGCAGCTGGACAGGGACGGCCGGGGAGCTGTTTTTT.

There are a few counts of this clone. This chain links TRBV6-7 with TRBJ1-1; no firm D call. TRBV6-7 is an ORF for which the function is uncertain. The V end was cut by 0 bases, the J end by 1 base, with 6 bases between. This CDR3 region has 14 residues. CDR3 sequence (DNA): TGTGCCAGCAGTTACTCGAGAGGGAACACTGAAGCTTTCTTT. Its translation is CASSYSRGNTEAFF.

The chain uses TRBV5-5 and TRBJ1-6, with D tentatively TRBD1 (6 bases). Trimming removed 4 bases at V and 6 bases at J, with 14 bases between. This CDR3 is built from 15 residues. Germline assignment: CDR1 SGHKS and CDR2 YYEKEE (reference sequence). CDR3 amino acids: CASSVGGTSNSPLHF. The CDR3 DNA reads TGTGCCAGCAGCGTTGGAGGGACAAGTAATTCACCCCTCCACTTT.

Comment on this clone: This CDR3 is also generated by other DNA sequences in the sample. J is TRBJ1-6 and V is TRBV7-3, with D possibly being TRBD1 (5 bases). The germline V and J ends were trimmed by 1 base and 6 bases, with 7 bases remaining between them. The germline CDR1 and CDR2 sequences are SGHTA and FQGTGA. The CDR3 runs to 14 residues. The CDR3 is CASSLNQGNSPLHF. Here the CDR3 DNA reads TGTGCCAGCAGCTTAAATCAGGGTAATTCACCCCTCCACTTT.

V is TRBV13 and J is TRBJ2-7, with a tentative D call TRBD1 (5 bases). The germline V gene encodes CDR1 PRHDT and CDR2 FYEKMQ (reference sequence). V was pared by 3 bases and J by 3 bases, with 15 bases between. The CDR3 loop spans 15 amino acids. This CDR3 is CASSFRVKGDYEQYF. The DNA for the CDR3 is TGTGCCAGCAGCTTCAGGGTTAAAGGGGACTACGAGCAGTACTTC.

The CDR3 region is CAISESIWSYEQYF. CDR3 sequence (DNA): TGTGCCATCAGTGAGTCGATCTGGTCCTACGAGCAGTACTTC. V gene TRBV10-3 combines with J gene TRBJ2-7; D is uncertain. The CDR3 spans 14 residues. Germline CDR1 reads ENHRY; CDR2 reads SYGVKD. The germline V and J ends were trimmed by 0 bases and 1 base, with 7 bases remaining between them.

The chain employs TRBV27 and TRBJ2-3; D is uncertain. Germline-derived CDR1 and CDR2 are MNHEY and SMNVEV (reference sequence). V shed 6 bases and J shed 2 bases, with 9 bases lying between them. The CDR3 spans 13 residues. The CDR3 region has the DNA TGTGCCAGCAGGGCCCCCAACACAGATACGCAGTATTTT. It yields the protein CASRAPNTDTQYF.

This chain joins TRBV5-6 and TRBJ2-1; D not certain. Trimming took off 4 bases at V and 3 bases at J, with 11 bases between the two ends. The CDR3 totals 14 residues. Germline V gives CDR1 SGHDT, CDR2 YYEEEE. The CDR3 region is CASSQVYGYNEQFF. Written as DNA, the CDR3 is TGTGCCAGCAGCCAAGTGTATGGCTACAATGAGCAGTTCTTC.

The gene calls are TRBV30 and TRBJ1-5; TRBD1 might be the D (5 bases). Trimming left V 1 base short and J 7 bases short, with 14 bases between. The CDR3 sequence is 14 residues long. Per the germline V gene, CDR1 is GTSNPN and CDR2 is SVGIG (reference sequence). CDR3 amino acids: CAWSEAGSGQPQHF. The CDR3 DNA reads TGTGCCTGGAGTGAGGCAGGGTCAGGCCAGCCCCAGCATTTT. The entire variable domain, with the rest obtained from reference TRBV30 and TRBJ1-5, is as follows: SQTIHQWPATLVQPVGSPLSLECTVEGTSNPNLYWYRQAAGRGLQLLFYSVGIGQISSEVPQNLSASRPQDRQFILSSKKLLLSDSGFYLCAWSEAGSGQPQHFGDGTRLSIL.

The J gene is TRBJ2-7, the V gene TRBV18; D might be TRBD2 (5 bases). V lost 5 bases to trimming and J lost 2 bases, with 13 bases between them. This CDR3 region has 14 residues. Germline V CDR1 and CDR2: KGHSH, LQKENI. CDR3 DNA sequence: TGTGCCAGCTCATCGGTTCTCGGGACCTACGAGCAGTACTTC. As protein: CASSSVLGTYEQYF.

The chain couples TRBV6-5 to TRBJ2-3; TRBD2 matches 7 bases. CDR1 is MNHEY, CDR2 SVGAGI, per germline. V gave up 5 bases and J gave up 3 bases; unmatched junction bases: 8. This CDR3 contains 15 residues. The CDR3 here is CASSQLAPETDTQYF. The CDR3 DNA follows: TGTGCCAGCAGTCAACTAGCGCCGGAGACAGATACGCAGTATTTT.